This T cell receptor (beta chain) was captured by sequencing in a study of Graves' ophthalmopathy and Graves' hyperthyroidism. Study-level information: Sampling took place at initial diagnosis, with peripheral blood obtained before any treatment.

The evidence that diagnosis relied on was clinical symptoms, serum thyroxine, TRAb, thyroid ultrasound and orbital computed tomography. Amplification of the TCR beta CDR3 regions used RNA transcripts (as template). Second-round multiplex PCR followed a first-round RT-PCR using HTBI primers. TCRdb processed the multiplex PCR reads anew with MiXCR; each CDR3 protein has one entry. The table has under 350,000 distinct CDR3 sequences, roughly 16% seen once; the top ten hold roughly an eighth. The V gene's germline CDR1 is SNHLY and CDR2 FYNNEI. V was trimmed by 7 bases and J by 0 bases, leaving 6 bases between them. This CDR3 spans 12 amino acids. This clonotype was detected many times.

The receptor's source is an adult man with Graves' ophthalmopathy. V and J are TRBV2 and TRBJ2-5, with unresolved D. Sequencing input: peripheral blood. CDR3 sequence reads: CASMEYQETQYF. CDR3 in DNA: TGTGCCAGCATGGAGTACCAAGAGACCCAGTACTTC. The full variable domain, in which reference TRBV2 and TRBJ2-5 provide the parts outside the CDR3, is EPEVTQTPSHQVTQMGQEVILRCVPISNHLYFYWYRQILGQKVEFLVSFYNNEISEKSEIFDDQFSVERPDGSNFTLKIRSTKLEDSAMYFCASMEYQETQYFGPGTRLLVL.